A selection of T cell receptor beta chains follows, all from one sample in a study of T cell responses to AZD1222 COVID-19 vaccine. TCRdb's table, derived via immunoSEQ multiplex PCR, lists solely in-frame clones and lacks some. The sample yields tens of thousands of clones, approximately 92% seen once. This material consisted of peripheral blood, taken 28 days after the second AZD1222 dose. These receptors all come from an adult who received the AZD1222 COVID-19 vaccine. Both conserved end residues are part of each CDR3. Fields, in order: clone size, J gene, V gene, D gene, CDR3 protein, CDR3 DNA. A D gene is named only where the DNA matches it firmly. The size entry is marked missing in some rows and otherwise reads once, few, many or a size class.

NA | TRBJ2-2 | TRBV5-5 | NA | CASTALVGGSGELFF | TGTGCCAGCACCGCGTTAGTGGGCGGGTCCGGGGAGCTGTTTTTT
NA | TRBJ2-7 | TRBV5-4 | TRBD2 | CASNPPGTRAYEQYF | TGTGCCAGCAACCCCCCCGGGACTAGGGCCTACGAGCAGTACTTC
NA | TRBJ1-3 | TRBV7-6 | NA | CASSSRGNSGNTIYF | TGTGCCAGCAGCTCTCGGGGAAACTCTGGAAACACCATATATTTT
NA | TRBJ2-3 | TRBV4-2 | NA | CASSQGDRGRVKDTQYF | TGTGCCAGCAGCCAAGGGGATCGGGGGCGGGTTAAAGATACGCAGTATTTT
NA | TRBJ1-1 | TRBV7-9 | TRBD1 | CASSLSGTGNTEAFF | TGTGCCAGCAGCTTATCTGGGACAGGGAACACTGAAGCTTTCTTT
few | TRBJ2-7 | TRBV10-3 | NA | CAISDERSYEQYF | TGTGCCATCAGTGATGAAAGATCCTACGAGCAGTACTTC
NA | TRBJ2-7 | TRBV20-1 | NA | CSASPRLAPVLYEQYF | TGCAGTGCTAGTCCCCGTCTGGCTCCGGTCCTCTACGAGCAGTACTTC
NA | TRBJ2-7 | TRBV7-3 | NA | CASSPSGGAYEQYF | TGTGCCAGCAGCCCATCAGGGGGGGCCTACGAGCAGTACTTC
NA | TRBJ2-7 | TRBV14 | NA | CASSQNWDSYEQYF | TGTGCCAGCAGCCAAAACTGGGACTCCTACGAGCAGTACTTC
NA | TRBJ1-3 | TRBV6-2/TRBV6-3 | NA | CASSYGGKGNTIYF | TGTGCCAGCAGTTACGGCGGCAAGGGAAACACCATATATTTT
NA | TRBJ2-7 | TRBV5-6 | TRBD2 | CASSSLLAVHYEQYF | TGTGCCAGCAGCTCATTACTAGCGGTCCACTACGAGCAGTACTTC
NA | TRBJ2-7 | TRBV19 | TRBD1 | CASSPGTGTYEQYF | TGTGCCAGTAGTCCCGGGACAGGGACCTACGAGCAGTACTTC
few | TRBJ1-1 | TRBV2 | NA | CASASSNFEAFF | TGTGCCAGCGCGAGCTCGAACTTCGAAGCTTTCTTT
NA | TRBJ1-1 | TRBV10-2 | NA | CASSAPSRGNTEAFF | TGCGCCAGCAGTGCCCCGAGTCGAGGGAACACTGAAGCTTTCTTT
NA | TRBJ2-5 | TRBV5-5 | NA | CASSLISGETQYF | TGTGCCAGCAGCTTAATCTCGGGAGAGACCCAGTACTTC
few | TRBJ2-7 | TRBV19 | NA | CASSILGYEQYF | TGTGCCAGTAGTATCTTGGGCTACGAGCAGTACTTC
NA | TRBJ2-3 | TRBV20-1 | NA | CSASNTDTQYF | TGCAGTGCTAGCAACACAGATACGCAGTATTTT
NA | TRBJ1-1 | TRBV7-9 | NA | CASSLDPGKFTEAFF | TGTGCCAGCAGCTTAGATCCGGGGAAGTTTACTGAAGCTTTCTTT
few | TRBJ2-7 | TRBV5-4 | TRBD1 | CASSLARFGDRGLRVEYF | TGTGCCAGCAGCTTGGCCCGGTTCGGGGACAGGGGTTTAAGGGTGGAGTACTTC
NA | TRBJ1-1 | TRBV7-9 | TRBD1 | CATEGGTGGGEAFF | TGTGCCACCGAAGGGGGGACAGGGGGCGGTGAAGCTTTCTTT
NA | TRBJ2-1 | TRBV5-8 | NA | CASSSAGSSYNEQFF | TGTGCCAGCAGCTCCGCCGGGAGCTCCTACAATGAGCAGTTCTTC
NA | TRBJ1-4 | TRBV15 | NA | CATSRVPLTNEKLFF | TGTGCCACCAGCAGAGTTCCCCTAACTAATGAAAAACTGTTTTTT
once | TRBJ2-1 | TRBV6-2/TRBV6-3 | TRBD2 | CASSYGTSGGSRSDEQFF | TGTGCCAGCAGTTACGGGACTAGCGGGGGGTCGAGGTCCGATGAGCAGTTCTTC
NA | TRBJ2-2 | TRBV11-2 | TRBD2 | CASSLSVAGYTGELFF | TGTGCCAGCAGCCTCTCGGTAGCGGGGTACACCGGGGAGCTGTTTTTT
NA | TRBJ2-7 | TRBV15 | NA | CATSTGVSYEQYF | TGTGCCACCAGCACAGGGGTCTCCTACGAGCAGTACTTC
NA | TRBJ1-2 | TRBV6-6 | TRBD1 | CASRSGLGQGVWGYTF | TGTGCCAGCAGGTCAGGCCTTGGACAGGGTGTGTGGGGCTACACCTTC
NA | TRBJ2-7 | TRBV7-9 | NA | CASSFGSGRVYEQYF | TGTGCCAGCAGCTTTGGGTCCGGGAGAGTCTACGAGCAGTACTTC
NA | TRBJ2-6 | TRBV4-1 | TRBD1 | CASSLRDRVLSGANVLTF | TGCGCCAGCAGCCTCCGGGACAGGGTACTATCTGGGGCCAACGTCCTGACTTTC
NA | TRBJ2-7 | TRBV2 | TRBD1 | CASSGGTGAYEQYF | TGTGCCAGCAGTGGTGGGACAGGGGCCTACGAGCAGTACTTC
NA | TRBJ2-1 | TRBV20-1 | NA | CSASLGASGTYNEQFF | TGCAGTGCTAGTCTTGGGGCGAGCGGCACCTACAATGAGCAGTTCTTC
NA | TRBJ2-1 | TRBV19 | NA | CASSIVQRPKISNEQFF | TGTGCCAGTAGTATAGTACAGCGTCCGAAAATATCCAATGAGCAGTTCTTC
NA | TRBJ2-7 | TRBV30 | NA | CAWSSAGYEQYF | TGTGCCTGGAGTTCGGCGGGGTACGAGCAGTACTTC
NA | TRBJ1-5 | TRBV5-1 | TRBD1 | CASSLTGGEHQPQHF | TGCGCCAGCAGCTTGACAGGGGGCGAGCATCAGCCCCAGCATTTT
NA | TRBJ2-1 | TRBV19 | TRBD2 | CASSSRLAGRYNEQFF | TGTGCCAGTAGTTCCCGTCTAGCGGGACGCTACAATGAGCAGTTCTTC
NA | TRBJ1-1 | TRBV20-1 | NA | CSASRDGANTEAFF | TGCAGTGCTAGTAGGGATGGAGCGAACACTGAAGCTTTCTTT
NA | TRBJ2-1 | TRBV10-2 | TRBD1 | CASSESGTGPYNEQFF | TGCGCCAGCAGTGAGTCAGGGACAGGGCCCTACAATGAACAGTTCTTC